A single sample is the source of the 20 T cell receptor beta chains below, sequenced in a study of technical replicates of blood from a few donors. Profiling relied on immunoSEQ multiplex PCR, and the TCRdb table lists in-frame clones only, not all of them. The repertoire holds more than 80,000 clones, with roughly 95% as singletons. Material: T cells isolated from PBMCs. These receptors all come from a human donor in good health.

The V and J genes are TRBV6-4 and TRBJ2-2; D might be TRBD2 (5 bases). The V end was cut by 3 bases, the J end by 1 base, with 6 bases between. Germline V lookup: CDR1 MRHNA, CDR2 SNTAGT. The CDR3 sequence is 14 residues long. The CDR3 sequence is CASSEAVNTGELFF. For the CDR3, the DNA is TGTGCCAGCAGTGAAGCGGTGAACACCGGGGAGCTGTTTTTT.

This chain joins TRBV9 and TRBJ2-2; TRBD2 agrees at 8 bases. With V trimmed by 4 bases and J by 0 bases, 5 bases remained unmatched. Looked up from germline, CDR1 is SGDLS and CDR2 is YYNGEE. There are 16 residues in the CDR3. CDR3 sequence: CASSFSGNPNTGELFF. The CDR3, as DNA: TGTGCCAGCAGCTTTAGCGGGAACCCGAACACCGGGGAGCTGTTTTTT. The variable domain in full, with the rest retrieved from reference TRBV9 and TRBJ2-2, is DSGVTQTPKHLITATGQRVTLRCSPRSGDLSVYWYQQSLDQGLQFLIQYYNGEERAKGNILERFSAQQFPDLHSELNLSSLELGDSALYFCASSFSGNPNTGELFFGEGSRLTVL.

This clone was seen a single time. The V call is TRBV19, the J call TRBJ2-1; no definite D call. Germline lookup yields CDR1 LNHDA and CDR2 SQIVND (reference sequence). With 0 bases removed from V and 2 bases from J, the gap between germline ends came to 8 bases. The CDR3 consists of 15 residues. The CDR3 DNA sequence: TGTGCCAGTAGTATAGAGACTGGCCCCTACAATGAGCAGTTCTTC. It specifies CASSIETGPYNEQFF.

CDR3 in DNA: TGTGCCAGCAGCTTTGATGGGACTAGCGGACCCTACGAGCAGTACTTC. This sequence encodes CASSFDGTSGPYEQYF. This chain uses TRBV5-4 with TRBJ2-7, with 11 bases that match TRBD2. Germline CDR1 SGHNT, CDR2 YYREEE (reference sequence). This CDR3 spans 16 amino acids. Trimming at V came to 2 bases and at J to 2 bases, leaving 6 bases not matched to a gene.

The V call is TRBV7-3, the J call TRBJ1-1; D possibly corresponds to TRBD1 (6 bases). CDR1 and CDR2 (germline): SGHTA, FQGTGA. V lost 1 base and J 1 base, leaving 13 bases between the germline ends. The CDR3 totals 16 residues. The CDR3 coding sequence is TGTGCCAGCAGCTTAATCGCCGGACAGAAGAACACTGAAGCTTTCTTT. Residues: CASSLIAGQKNTEAFF. Full variable domain (remainder filled in from reference TRBV7-3 and TRBJ1-1): GAGVSQTPSNKVTEKGKYVELRCDPISGHTALYWYRQSLGQGPEFLIYFQGTGAADDSGLPNDRFFAVRPEGSVSTLKIQRTERGDSAVYLCASSLIAGQKNTEAFFGQGTRLTVV.

This chain connects TRBV7-3 to TRBJ2-6; no clear D gene. The CDR3 has 15 amino acids. Trimming shortened V by 5 bases and J by 0 bases, and 8 bases separated the two germline ends. The V gene's germline CDR1 is SGHTA and CDR2 FQGTGA. DNA for the CDR3: TGTGCCAGCAGCGGTACAGCCTCTGGGGCCAACGTCCTGACTTTC. Amino acids: CASSGTASGANVLTF.

V and J are TRBV29-1 and TRBJ2-1; D not resolved. The CDR3 spans 10 residues. From germline, CDR1 is SQVTM and CDR2 ANQGSEA. V was trimmed by 6 bases and J by 10 bases, leaving 10 bases between them. CDR3 sequence (DNA): TGCAGCGTGATACTCGGGGAGCAGTTCTTC. Protein: CSVILGEQFF.

V usage is TRBV5-1 and J usage is TRBJ2-2; maybe TRBD1 (5 bases). Germline V gene data show CDR1 as SGHRS and CDR2 as YFSETQ. V was clipped by 9 bases and J by 4 bases, with 13 bases between them. There are 13 residues in the CDR3. The CDR3 is CATHDSPTGELFF. For the CDR3, the DNA is TGCGCCACCCACGACAGCCCCACCGGGGAGCTGTTTTTT.

The chain joins TRBV6-1 to TRBJ2-3; 8 bases map to TRBD2. J gave up 2 bases and V 5 bases, and 6 bases lay outside the gene matches. Germline V lookup: CDR1 MNHNS, CDR2 SASEGT. This CDR3 spans 15 amino acids. CDR3 sequence reads: CASSLFSGVTDTQYF. DNA of the CDR3: TGTGCCAGCAGTCTCTTTAGCGGGGTCACAGATACGCAGTATTTT.

J is TRBJ2-5 and V is TRBV6-6, with 9 positions matching TRBD2. The trim removed 2 bases at V and 4 bases at J, leaving 5 bases unmatched. The CDR3 length is 15 residues. CDR1 is MNHNY and CDR2 is SVGAGI in the germline V gene (reference sequence). The DNA of the CDR3 is TGTGCCAGCAGTTACCATCTAGCGGGGTCAGAGACCCAGTACTTC. It encodes CASSYHLAGSETQYF.

The chain carries TRBV7-2 and TRBJ1-4; no reliable D call. V lost 1 base and J lost 7, with 13 bases in between. Germline assignment: CDR1 SGHTA and CDR2 FQGNSA. This CDR3 has 15 amino acids. CDR3 sequence (DNA): TGTGCCAGCAGCTTAGGAGGAATCAATACTGAAAAACTGTTTTTT. The encoded protein is CASSLGGINTEKLFF. Supplemented by reference TRBV7-2 and TRBJ1-4, the full variable domain reads GAGVSQSPSNKVTEKGKDVELRCDPISGHTALYWYRQSLGQGLEFLIYFQGNSAPDKSGLPSDRFSAERTGGSVSTLTIQRTQQEDSAVYLCASSLGGINTEKLFFGSGTQLSVL.

The chain uses TRBV7-9 and TRBJ1-4, with TRBD1 matching 7 bases. The V segment lost 2 bases and the J segment 4 bases; nucleotides outside the gene matches: 10. Germline V gene sequence: CDR1 SEHNR, CDR2 FQNEAQ (reference sequence). The CDR3 totals 17 residues. This CDR3 reads CASSLLLGQLNNEKLFF. The CDR3, as DNA: TGTGCCAGCAGCTTATTGTTGGGACAGCTCAATAATGAAAAACTGTTTTTT.

This clone was picked up one time. V usage is TRBV10-2 and J usage is TRBJ1-5; D is undetermined. Trimming took 0 bases from V and 5 from J, leaving 14 bases between them. Germline CDR1 and CDR2: WSHSY and SAAADI. This CDR3 has 16 residues. The CDR3 is CASSESYGYRDQPQHF. CDR3 coding DNA: TGCGCCAGCAGTGAGTCGTACGGGTACCGGGATCAGCCCCAGCATTTT.

CDR3 protein: CSAGTEGTEAFF. Here the CDR3 DNA reads TGCAGCGCCGGGACAGAGGGGACTGAAGCTTTCTTT. The chain employs TRBV29-1 and TRBJ1-1, with 7 bases fitting TRBD1. In germline, CDR1 is SQVTM, CDR2 ANQGSEA. With 7 bases clipped from V and 5 bases from J, the junction kept 7 bases outside the gene matches. The CDR3 sequence is 12 residues long.

The rearrangement links TRBV9 to TRBJ1-6, with D possibly TRBD1 on 5 matching bases. This CDR3 comprises 14 residues. V lost 1 base to trimming and J lost 7 bases, with 9 bases between them. The germline V gene encodes CDR1 SGDLS and CDR2 YYNGEE. The CDR3 reads CASSVQGYNSPLHF. The CDR3 nucleotides are TGTGCCAGCAGCGTACAGGGCTACAATTCACCCCTCCACTTT.

V gene TRBV19 combines with J gene TRBJ1-1; D is undetermined. The germline CDR1 and CDR2 sequences are LNHDA and SQIVND (reference sequence). V shed 0 bases and J shed 0 bases, with 11 bases lying between them. This CDR3 is 16 amino acids long. This CDR3 is CASSIDTVYLNTEAFF. CDR3 coding DNA: TGTGCCAGTAGTATAGACACAGTATACTTGAACACTGAAGCTTTCTTT.

The chain combines TRBV5-1 with TRBJ2-5; TRBD2 matches at 8 bases. The CDR3 length is 18 residues. The V gene end was trimmed by 6 bases and the J gene end by 0 bases; junction bases not matched to a gene: 16. Germline V CDR1 and CDR2: SGHRS, YFSETQ. As DNA, the CDR3 is TGCGCCAGCACCATTCCAAATTCGGGGGGGCCGTACCAAGAGACCCAGTACTTC. Translated: CASTIPNSGGPYQETQYF.

The J gene is TRBJ2-5, the V gene TRBV5-1; no definite D call. The CDR3 consists of 11 residues. Germline V gene sequence: CDR1 SGHRS, CDR2 YFSETQ. Trimming pared 4 bases from V and 2 bases from J, leaving 3 bases between. This CDR3 is CASSIQETQYF. In DNA form, the CDR3 reads TGCGCCAGCAGCATACAAGAGACCCAGTACTTC.

This clone was seen once. This chain joins TRBV5-6 and TRBJ1-2, with no clear D. Trimming left V 2 bases short and J 0 bases short, with 8 bases between. Germline loops: CDR1 SGHDT, CDR2 YYEEEE. The length of the CDR3 is 14 residues. The CDR3 region has the DNA TGTGCCAGCAGCTTTATTCACTCTAACTATGGCTACACCTTC. Residues: CASSFIHSNYGYTF.

This clone was observed once. The chain recombines TRBV28 with TRBJ2-6; TRBD1 matches 8 bases. CDR3 length: 16 amino acids. The V segment lost 6 bases and the J segment 3 bases; nucleotides outside the gene matches: 7. CDR1 and CDR2 from the germline V gene are MDHEN and SYDVKM. The DNA of the CDR3 is TGTGCCAGCAGAAGTCAGGGGGCTGTTGGGGCCAACGTCCTGACTTTC. Protein sequence: CASRSQGAVGANVLTF.